Below, 21 T cell receptor beta chains from the same sample are listed, as sequenced in a study of blood T cell repertoires in COVID-19. Using immunoSEQ multiplex PCR, the repertoire was profiled, and TCRdb retains in-frame clones only, with some absent. Among 240,000 or so clones, more than 75% were seen once, and the ten largest hold 2.5% to 3.5%. The sample was peripheral blood. The receptors originated from a woman aged 25-40 years who had recovered from COVID-19.

J is TRBJ2-1 and V is TRBV29-1; 9 positions agree with TRBD1. The V gene end was trimmed by 4 bases and the J gene end by 7 bases; junction bases not matched to a gene: 5. The CDR3 runs to 13 residues. The germline gives CDR1 SQVTM, CDR2 ANQGSEA. CDR3 loop: CSVAVGQGNEQFF. CDR3 in DNA: TGCAGCGTTGCCGTCGGACAGGGGAATGAGCAGTTCTTC.

This clone appeared once. The chain is built from TRBV10-2 and TRBJ2-7, with 12 bases that match TRBD1. Germline values: CDR1 WSHSY, CDR2 SAAADI. The CDR3 has 17 residues. Losses at the gene ends were 6 bases for V and 1 base for J; bases not matched to a gene: 10. The CDR3 DNA reads TGCGCCAGCAGCCCAGGGACAGGGGGCTCCCAATCCTACGAGCAGTACTTC. Its protein product is CASSPGTGGSQSYEQYF.

V gene TRBV9 combines with J gene TRBJ1-6, with TRBD1 matching 7 bases. CDR1 and CDR2 from the germline V gene are SGDLS and YYNGEE. The CDR3 sequence is 17 residues long. The V gene end was trimmed by 1 base and the J gene end by 2 bases; junction bases not matched to a gene: 6. CDR3 in amino acids: CASSVLPDRAYNSPLHF. The DNA of the CDR3 is TGTGCCAGCAGCGTACTCCCCGACAGGGCCTATAATTCACCCCTCCACTTT.

The V and J genes are TRBV13 and TRBJ2-3, with 8 bases fitting TRBD1. This CDR3 comprises 14 residues. V gave up 0 bases and J gave up 5 bases; unmatched junction bases: 1. From germline, CDR1 is PRHDT and CDR2 FYEKMQ (reference sequence). The chain's CDR3 is CASSLGQGEDTQYF. Here the CDR3 DNA reads TGTGCCAGCAGCTTAGGACAGGGGGAAGATACGCAGTATTTT.

The genes are TRBV6-2 or TRBV6-3 and TRBJ2-7; TRBD2 matches 13 bases. Per germline, CDR1 MNHEY and CDR2 SVGEGT. The V gene end was trimmed by 2 bases and the J gene end by 3 bases; junction bases not matched to a gene: 19. The CDR3 covers 21 residues. CDR3 amino acids: CASSYPSRTSGGRQNNYEQYF. The CDR3 nucleotides read TGTGCCAGCAGTTACCCCTCCAGGACTAGCGGGGGCCGTCAAAATAACTACGAGCAGTACTTC.

The CDR3 DNA reads TGTGCCAGTAGGACATCGGGGACAGGGGGCTTTGGCTACACCTTC. It yields the protein CASRTSGTGGFGYTF. The chain links TRBV19 to TRBJ1-2, with 12 bases aligning to TRBD1. Trimming at V came to 6 bases and at J to 7 bases, leaving 9 bases not matched to a gene. The germline V gene has CDR1 LNHDA and CDR2 SQIVND (reference sequence). The CDR3 has 15 amino acids.

The J gene is TRBJ1-6, the V gene TRBV4-2; tentatively, D is TRBD1 (6 bases). Germline V gene lookup returns CDR1 LGHNA and CDR2 YNFKEQ. CDR3 length equals 16 residues. The V gene lost 3 bases and the J gene lost 6 bases, with 15 bases spanning the gap. CDR3 region: CASSQAPQGFNSPLHF. CDR3 coding DNA: TGTGCCAGCAGCCAGGCCCCACAGGGATTTAATTCACCCCTCCACTTT.

This clone has just a few counts. The chain links TRBV5-5 to TRBJ2-1, with TRBD2 matching over 8 bases. CDR1 and CDR2 (germline): SGHKS, YYEKEE (reference sequence). The CDR3 is 14 amino acids. Unmatched junction bases numbered 13, after V lost 1 base and J lost 16 bases. DNA of the CDR3: TGTGCCAGCAGCTTGTGGCGGGGGGCTAGCAACCCATTCTTC. Protein: CASSLWRGASNPFF. The whole variable domain, filled in from reference TRBV5-5 and TRBJ2-1, reads DAGVTQSPTHLIKTRGQQVTLRCSPISGHKSVSWYQQVLGQGPQFIFQYYEKEERGRGNFPDRFSARQFPNYSSELNVNALLLGDSALYLCASSLWRGASNPFFGPGTRLTVL.

This clone was seen a handful of times. The chain has TRBV9 and TRBJ2-5; tentative D call: TRBD1 (6 bases). CDR1 is SGDLS, CDR2 YYNGEE, per germline. V lost 7 bases to trimming and J lost 2 bases, with 15 bases between them. The CDR3 consists of 14 residues. The CDR3 nucleotides read TGTGCCAGCTCGATTGGGGGCGGACAAGAGACCCAGTACTTC. Translation: CASSIGGGQETQYF. The full variable domain, completed using reference TRBV9 and TRBJ2-5, is DSGVTQTPKHLITATGQRVTLRCSPRSGDLSVYWYQQSLDQGLQFLIQYYNGEERAKGNILERFSAQQFPDLHSELNLSSLELGDSALYFCASSIGGGQETQYFGPGTRLLVL.

V is TRBV24-1 and J is TRBJ2-3; 10 bases fit TRBD1. Germline V lookup: CDR1 KGHDR, CDR2 SFDVKD. J gave up 5 bases and V 3 bases, and 4 bases lay outside the gene matches. The CDR3 contains 15 residues. This CDR3 reads CATSDPGQGVDTQYF. In nucleotides, the CDR3 is TGTGCCACCAGTGATCCAGGACAGGGGGTAGATACGCAGTATTTT.

This sequence joins TRBV19 and TRBJ2-7; the match to TRBD1 covers 10 bases. J lost 6 bases, V lost 6 bases, and 5 bases had no gene match. Germline V lookup: CDR1 LNHDA, CDR2 SQIVND (reference sequence). The CDR3 runs 13 residues. The CDR3 here is CASRGQGFSEQYF. The DNA for the CDR3 is TGTGCCAGTAGGGGACAGGGGTTTTCCGAGCAGTACTTC.

The chain couples TRBV5-4 to TRBJ1-1; D may be TRBD1 (5 bases). V dropped 1 base and J dropped 1 base, with 11 bases sitting between them. The CDR3 runs 15 residues. CDR1 SGHNT and CDR2 YYREEE come from the germline V gene (reference sequence). The CDR3: CASSLYGQGNTEAFF. CDR3 bases: TGTGCCAGCAGCTTGTACGGCCAGGGGAACACTGAAGCTTTCTTT.

This chain links TRBV28 with TRBJ1-1; a possible D gene is TRBD1 (6 bases). Trimming stripped 10 bases from V and 1 base from J, with 19 bases between. The CDR3 length is 15 residues. Germline lookup yields CDR1 MDHEN and CDR2 SYDVKM. Written as DNA, the CDR3 is TGTGCCACCTGCCCGGGGCAGGGGACGAACACTGAAGCTTTCTTT. This sequence encodes CATCPGQGTNTEAFF.

The V call is TRBV19, the J call TRBJ2-3; 13 nucleotides match TRBD2. Germline values: CDR1 LNHDA, CDR2 SQIVND (reference sequence). With V trimmed by 4 bases and J by 2 bases, 3 bases remained unmatched. CDR3 length: 16 amino acids. The CDR3 is CASSKGLAGITDTQYF. CDR3 in DNA: TGTGCCAGTAGTAAGGGACTAGCGGGGATCACAGATACGCAGTATTTT. The whole variable domain, filled in from reference TRBV19 and TRBJ2-3, reads DGGITQSPKYLFRKEGQNVTLSCEQNLNHDAMYWYRQDPGQGLRLIYYSQIVNDFQKGDIAEGYSVSREKKESFPLTVTSAQKNPTAFYLCASSKGLAGITDTQYFGPGTRLTVL.

On this clone itself: Different DNA sequences within this sample yield the same CDR3. CDR3 region: CASSPGQQNYGYTF. CDR3 nucleotide sequence: TGTGCCAGCTCACCGGGGCAGCAAAACTATGGCTACACCTTC. The chain employs TRBV18 and TRBJ1-2, with D perhaps matching TRBD1 (5 bases). CDR1 is KGHSH and CDR2 is LQKENI in the germline V gene. This CDR3 contains 14 residues. V was trimmed by 3 bases and J by 2 bases, leaving 10 bases between them.

The chain carries TRBV16 and TRBJ2-7; no reliable D call. Per germline, CDR1 KGHSY and CDR2 FQNENV. The V gene lost 0 bases and the J gene lost 2 bases, with 11 bases spanning the gap. The CDR3 extends over 15 amino acids. In nucleotides, the CDR3 is TGTGCCAGCAGCCAATCGTATACTACGACCTACGAGCAGTACTTC. Translated, it gives CASSQSYTTTYEQYF.

The CDR3, as DNA: TGTGCCAGCAGCTTAGTTGCGGGGGGAGACACTGAAGCTTTCTTT. Protein product: CASSLVAGGDTEAFF. V is TRBV7-6 and J is TRBJ1-1; TRBD1 might be the D (5 bases). The CDR3 contains 15 residues. The germline gives CDR1 SGHVS, CDR2 FNYEAQ. The germline V and J ends were trimmed by 1 base and 3 bases, with 12 bases remaining between them.

The chain uses TRBV6-5 and TRBJ1-1; TRBD1 matches at 8 bases. Germline-derived CDR1 and CDR2 are MNHEY and SVGAGI. V trimming: 6 bases; J trimming: 4 bases; junction bases outside the gene matches: 7. The CDR3 consists of 14 residues. In DNA form, the CDR3 reads TGTGCCAGCAGATTGGACAGGGCTGGCACTGAAGCTTTCTTT. It specifies CASRLDRAGTEAFF.

The CDR3 DNA is TGTGCCAGCAGTGGCAGCGGCGAGCAGTACTTC. Translation: CASSGSGEQYF. The chain links TRBV6-2 or TRBV6-3 to TRBJ2-7, with D perhaps matching TRBD2 (5 bases). Germline CDR1 MNHEY, CDR2 SVGEGT. Trimming took off 5 bases at V and 6 bases at J, with 8 bases between the two ends. The CDR3 spans 11 residues.

The CDR3 spells CASNRQTANYGYTF. The CDR3 DNA sequence: TGTGCCAGCAATCGACAGACCGCTAACTATGGCTACACCTTC. The rearrangement links TRBV2 to TRBJ1-2; TRBD1 is a possible D gene (5 bases). Trimming pared 7 bases from V and 0 bases from J, leaving 12 bases between. From germline, CDR1 is SNHLY and CDR2 FYNNEI. This CDR3 has 14 residues.

The chain is built from TRBV2 and TRBJ1-5; TRBD1 is a possible D gene (5 bases). Germline CDR1 reads SNHLY; CDR2 reads FYNNEI. The CDR3 has 12 residues. With 3 bases removed from V and 6 bases from J, the gap between germline ends came to 6 bases. This CDR3 is CASSEQGQPQHF. CDR3 DNA: TGTGCCAGCAGTGAGCAGGGTCAGCCCCAGCATTTT.